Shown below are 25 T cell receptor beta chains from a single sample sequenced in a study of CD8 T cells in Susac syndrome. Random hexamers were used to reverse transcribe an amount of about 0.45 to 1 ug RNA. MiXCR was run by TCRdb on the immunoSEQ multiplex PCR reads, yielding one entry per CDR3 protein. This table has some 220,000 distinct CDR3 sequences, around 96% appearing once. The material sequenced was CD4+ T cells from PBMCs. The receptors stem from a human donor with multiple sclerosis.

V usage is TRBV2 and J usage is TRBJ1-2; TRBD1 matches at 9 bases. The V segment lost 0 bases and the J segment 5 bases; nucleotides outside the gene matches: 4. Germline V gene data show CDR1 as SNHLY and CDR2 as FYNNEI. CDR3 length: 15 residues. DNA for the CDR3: TGTGCCAGCAGTGAAGCCTGGGACAGGGCTTATGGCTACACCTTC. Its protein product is CASSEAWDRAYGYTF.

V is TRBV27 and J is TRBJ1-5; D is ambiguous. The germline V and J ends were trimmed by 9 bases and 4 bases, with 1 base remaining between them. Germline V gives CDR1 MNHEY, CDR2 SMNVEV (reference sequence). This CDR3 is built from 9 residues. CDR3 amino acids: CASNQPQHF. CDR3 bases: TGTGCCAGTAATCAGCCCCAGCATTTT.

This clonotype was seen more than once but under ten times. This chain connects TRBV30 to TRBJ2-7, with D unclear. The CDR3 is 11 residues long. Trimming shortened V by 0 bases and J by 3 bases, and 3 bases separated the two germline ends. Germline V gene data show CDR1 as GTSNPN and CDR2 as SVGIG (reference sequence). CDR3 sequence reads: CAWSVLYEQYF. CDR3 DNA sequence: TGTGCCTGGAGTGTGCTCTACGAGCAGTACTTC.

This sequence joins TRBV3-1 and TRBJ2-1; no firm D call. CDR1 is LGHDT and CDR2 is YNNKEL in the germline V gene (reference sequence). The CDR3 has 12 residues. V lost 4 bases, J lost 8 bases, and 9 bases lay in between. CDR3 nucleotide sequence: TGTGCCAGCAGCCCACTCTGGGATGAGCAGTTCTTC. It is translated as CASSPLWDEQFF.

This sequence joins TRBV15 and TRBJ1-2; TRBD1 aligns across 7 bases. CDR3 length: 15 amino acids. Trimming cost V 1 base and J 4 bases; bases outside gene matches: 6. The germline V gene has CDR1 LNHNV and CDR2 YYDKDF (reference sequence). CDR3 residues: CATSRGQGFIYGYTF. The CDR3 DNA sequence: TGTGCCACCAGCAGAGGACAGGGTTTCATCTATGGCTACACCTTC.

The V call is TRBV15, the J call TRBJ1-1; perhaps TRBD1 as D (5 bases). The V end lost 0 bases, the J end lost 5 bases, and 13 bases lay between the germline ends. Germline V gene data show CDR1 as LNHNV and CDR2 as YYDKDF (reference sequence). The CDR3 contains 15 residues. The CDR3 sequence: CATSREGVGRTEAFF. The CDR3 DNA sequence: TGTGCCACCAGCAGAGAAGGGGTAGGGAGGACTGAAGCTTTCTTT.

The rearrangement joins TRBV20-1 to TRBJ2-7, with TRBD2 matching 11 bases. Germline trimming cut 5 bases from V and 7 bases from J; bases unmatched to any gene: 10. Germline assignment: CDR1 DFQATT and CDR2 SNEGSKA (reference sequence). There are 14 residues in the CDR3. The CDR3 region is CSAGSGRALREQYF. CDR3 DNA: TGCAGTGCTGGTAGCGGGAGGGCCCTTCGGGAGCAGTACTTC.

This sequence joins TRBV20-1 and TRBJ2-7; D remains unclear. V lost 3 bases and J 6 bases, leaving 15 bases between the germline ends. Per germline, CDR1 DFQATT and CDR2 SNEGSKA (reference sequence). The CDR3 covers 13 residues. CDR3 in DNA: TGCAGTGCTAGTATGGGCGAACTTCCCGAGCAGTACTTC. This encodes CSASMGELPEQYF.

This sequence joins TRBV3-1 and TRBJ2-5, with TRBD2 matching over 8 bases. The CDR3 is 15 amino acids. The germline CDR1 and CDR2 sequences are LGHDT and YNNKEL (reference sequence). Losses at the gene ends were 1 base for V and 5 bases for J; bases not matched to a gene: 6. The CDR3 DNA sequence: TGTGCCAGCAGCCAAGTCGGGAGGGGGTTCGAGACCCAGTACTTC. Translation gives CASSQVGRGFETQYF.

This CDR3 reads CASSADRGPYNEQFF. The CDR3 DNA reads as TGTGCCAGCAGTGCGGACAGGGGTCCGTACAATGAGCAGTTCTTC. The rearrangement joins TRBV2 to TRBJ2-1; 9 nucleotides agree with TRBD1. Germline V gene data show CDR1 as SNHLY and CDR2 as FYNNEI. CDR3 length: 15 residues. V lost 4 bases, J lost 4 bases, and 5 bases stayed unmatched.

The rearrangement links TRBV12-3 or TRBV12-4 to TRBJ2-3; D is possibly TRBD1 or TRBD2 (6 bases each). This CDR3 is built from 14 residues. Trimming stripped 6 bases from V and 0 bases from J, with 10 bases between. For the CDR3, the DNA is TGTGCCAGCAGGGGGGGCCTTAGCACAGATACGCAGTATTTT. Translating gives CASRGGLSTDTQYF.

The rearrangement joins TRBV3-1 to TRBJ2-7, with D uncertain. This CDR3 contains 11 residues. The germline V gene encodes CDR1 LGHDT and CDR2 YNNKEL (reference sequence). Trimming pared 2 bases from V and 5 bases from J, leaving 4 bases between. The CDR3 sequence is CASSQTNEQYF. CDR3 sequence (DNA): TGTGCCAGCAGCCAAACCAACGAGCAGTACTTC.

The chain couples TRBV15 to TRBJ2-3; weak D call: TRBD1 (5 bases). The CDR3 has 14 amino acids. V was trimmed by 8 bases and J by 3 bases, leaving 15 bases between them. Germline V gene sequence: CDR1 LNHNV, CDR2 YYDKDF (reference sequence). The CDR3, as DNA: TGTGCCACCGCCGCGACAGTTGGGACAGATACGCAGTATTTT. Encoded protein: CATAATVGTDTQYF.

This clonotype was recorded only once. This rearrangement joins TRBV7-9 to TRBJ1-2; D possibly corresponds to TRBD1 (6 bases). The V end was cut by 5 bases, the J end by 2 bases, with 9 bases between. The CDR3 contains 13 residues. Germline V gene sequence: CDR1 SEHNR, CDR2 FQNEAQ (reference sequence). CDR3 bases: TGTGCCAGCAGCCACGGACAGAACTATGGCTACACCTTC. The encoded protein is CASSHGQNYGYTF.

The CDR3, as DNA: TGTGCCAGCAGCCCGGGTTTGCTAGCGGGAGGATACAATGAGCAGTTCTTC. Its translation: CASSPGLLAGGYNEQFF. The chain uses TRBV7-9 and TRBJ2-1; 11 positions agree with TRBD2. V shed 5 bases and J 4 bases; nucleotides not matched to a gene: 10. This CDR3 region has 17 residues. Germline loops: CDR1 SEHNR, CDR2 FQNEAQ (reference sequence).

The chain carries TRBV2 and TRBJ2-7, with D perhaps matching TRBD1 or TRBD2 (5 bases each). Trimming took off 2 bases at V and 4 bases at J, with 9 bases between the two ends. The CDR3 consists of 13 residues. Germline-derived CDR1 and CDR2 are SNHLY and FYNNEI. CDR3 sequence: CASSERGRYEQYF. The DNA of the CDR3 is TGTGCCAGCAGTGAACGGGGCAGATACGAGCAGTACTTC.

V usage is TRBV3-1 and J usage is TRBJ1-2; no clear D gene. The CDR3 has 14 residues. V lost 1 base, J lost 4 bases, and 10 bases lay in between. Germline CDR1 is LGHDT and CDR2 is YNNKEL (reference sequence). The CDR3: CASSQGTASYGYTF. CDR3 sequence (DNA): TGTGCCAGCAGCCAAGGGACGGCCTCCTATGGCTACACCTTC.

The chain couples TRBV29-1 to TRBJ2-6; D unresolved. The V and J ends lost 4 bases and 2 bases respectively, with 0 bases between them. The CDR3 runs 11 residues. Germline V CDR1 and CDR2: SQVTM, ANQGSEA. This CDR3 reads CSVAGANVLTF. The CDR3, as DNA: TGCAGCGTTGCTGGGGCCAACGTCCTGACTTTC.

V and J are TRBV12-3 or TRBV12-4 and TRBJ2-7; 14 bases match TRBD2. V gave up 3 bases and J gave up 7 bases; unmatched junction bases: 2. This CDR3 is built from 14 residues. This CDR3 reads CASSFGLAGGEQYF. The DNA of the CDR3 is TGTGCCAGCAGTTTTGGACTAGCGGGAGGAGAGCAGTACTTC.

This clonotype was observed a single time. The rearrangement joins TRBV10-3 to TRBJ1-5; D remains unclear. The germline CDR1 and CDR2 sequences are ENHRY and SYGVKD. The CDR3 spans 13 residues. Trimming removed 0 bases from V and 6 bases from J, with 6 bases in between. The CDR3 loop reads CAISESSGQPQHF. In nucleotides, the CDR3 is TGTGCCATCAGTGAGTCGAGCGGTCAGCCCCAGCATTTT.

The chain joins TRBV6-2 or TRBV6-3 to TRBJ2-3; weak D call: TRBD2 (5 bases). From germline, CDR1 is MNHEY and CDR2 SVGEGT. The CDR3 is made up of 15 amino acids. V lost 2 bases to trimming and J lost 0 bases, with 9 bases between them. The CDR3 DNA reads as TGTGCCAGCAGTTACCCCCCGGGGAGCACAGATACGCAGTATTTT. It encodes CASSYPPGSTDTQYF.

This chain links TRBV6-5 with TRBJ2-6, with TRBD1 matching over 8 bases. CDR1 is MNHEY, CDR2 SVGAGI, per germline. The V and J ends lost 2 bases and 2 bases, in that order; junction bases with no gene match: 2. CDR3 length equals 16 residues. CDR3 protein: CASSYTQGAGANVLTF. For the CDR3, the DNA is TGTGCCAGCAGTTACACACAGGGGGCTGGGGCCAACGTCCTGACTTTC.

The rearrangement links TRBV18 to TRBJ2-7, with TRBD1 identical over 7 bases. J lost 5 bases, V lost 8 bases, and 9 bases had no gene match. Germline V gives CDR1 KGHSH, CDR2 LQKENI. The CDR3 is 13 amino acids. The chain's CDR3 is CASNIQGFNEQYF. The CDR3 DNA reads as TGTGCCAGCAACATACAGGGGTTCAACGAGCAGTACTTC.

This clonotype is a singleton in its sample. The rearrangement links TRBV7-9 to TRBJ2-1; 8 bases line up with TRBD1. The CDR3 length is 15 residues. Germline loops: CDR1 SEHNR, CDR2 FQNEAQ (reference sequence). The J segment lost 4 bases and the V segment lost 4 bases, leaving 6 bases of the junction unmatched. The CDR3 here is CASSSQGAKYNEQFF. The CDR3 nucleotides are TGTGCCAGCAGCTCTCAGGGGGCAAAATACAATGAGCAGTTCTTC. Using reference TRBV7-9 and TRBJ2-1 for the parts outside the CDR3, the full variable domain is DTGVSQNPRHKITKRGQNVTFRCDPISEHNRLYWYRQTLGQGPEFLTYFQNEAQLEKSRLLSDRFSAERPKGSFSTLEIQRTEQGDSAMYLCASSSQGAKYNEQFFGPGTRLTVL.

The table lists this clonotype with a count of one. CDR3 sequence (DNA): TGTGCCAGCAGCGTCTCCTCCGGGGCGGGTGAGCAGTACTTC. Translation gives CASSVSSGAGEQYF. This sequence joins TRBV9 and TRBJ2-7; D may match TRBD1 or TRBD2 (5 bases each). Germline CDR1 SGDLS, CDR2 YYNGEE. The CDR3 is made up of 14 amino acids. V lost 2 bases to trimming and J lost 7 bases, with 16 bases between them.